This T cell receptor beta chain stems from a study of blood T cell repertoires in COVID-19. The V and J ends lost 6 bases and 11 bases respectively, with 15 bases between them. This CDR3 is built from 13 residues. Germline-derived CDR1 and CDR2 are SGHRS and YFSETQ. Measured with immunoSEQ multiplex PCR; TCRdb has only the in-frame clones, and not every one. The repertoire consists of a few hundred thousand clones, with roughly 84% occurring once and the leading ten covering approximately 14%. The rearrangement links TRBV5-1 to TRBJ1-6; D remains ambiguous. The sample comprised peripheral blood. This sequence originates from an older person with COVID-19, enrolled during active disease. The CDR3 DNA reads TGCGCCAGCACCTCCGAGGGTAGACCACCCCTCCACTTT. It encodes CASTSEGRPPLHF. The complete variable domain, with remaining parts taken from reference TRBV5-1 and TRBJ1-6, reads KAGVTQTPRYLIKTRGQQVTLSCSPISGHRSVSWYQQTPGQGLQFLFEYFSETQRNKGNFPGRFSGRQFSNSRSEMNVSTLELGDSALYLCASTSEGRPPLHFGNGTRLTVT.